This T cell receptor (beta chain) was recorded in a study of T cells after yellow fever vaccination. Study-wide results and caveats: Weaker, the secondary response peaked sooner, at day 5 versus 15. Overlap between CD4 and CD8 compartments was detected for a small share of clonotypes. Clones from primary vaccination mostly reappeared after the booster (about 97% CD4, approximately 88% CD8).

With 1 base removed from V and 0 bases from J, the gap between germline ends came to 15 bases. Germline V lookup: CDR1 DFQATT, CDR2 SNEGSKA (reference sequence). This CDR3 region has 16 residues. TCR cDNA, made by 5'RACE template switching, carried an added universal primer site and UMIs. TCRdb passed the 5' RACE reads through MiXCR, listing each CDR3 protein once. Here the sample spans under 550,000 distinct CDR3 sequences, around a fifth being singletons. With respect to this clonotype: Its antigen is undetermined.

This TCR came from a man aged 18 to 29 who received the YFV17D yellow fever vaccine. The V and J genes are TRBV20-1 and TRBJ2-5, with D tentatively TRBD1 (6 bases). Specimen: PBMCs, collected about 20 days after the first yellow fever vaccination. Here the CDR3 reads CSARVSDSWYQETQYF. DNA for the CDR3: TGCAGTGCTAGAGTCTCGGACAGCTGGTACCAAGAGACCCAGTACTTC.